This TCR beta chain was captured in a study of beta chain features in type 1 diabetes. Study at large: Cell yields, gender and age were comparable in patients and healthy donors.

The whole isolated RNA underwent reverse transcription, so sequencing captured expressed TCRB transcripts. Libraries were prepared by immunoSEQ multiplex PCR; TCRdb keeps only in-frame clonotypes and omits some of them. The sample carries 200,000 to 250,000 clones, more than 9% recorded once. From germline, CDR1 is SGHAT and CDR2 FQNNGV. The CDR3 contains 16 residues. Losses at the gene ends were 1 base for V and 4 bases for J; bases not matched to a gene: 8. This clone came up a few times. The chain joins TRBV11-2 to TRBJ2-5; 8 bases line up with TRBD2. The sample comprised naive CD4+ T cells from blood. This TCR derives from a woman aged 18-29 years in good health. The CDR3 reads CASSLGAGRGTETQYF. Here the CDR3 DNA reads TGTGCCAGCAGCTTAGGTGCCGGGAGGGGAACAGAGACCCAGTACTTC.